This T cell receptor beta chain originates from a study of blood T cells in healthy people across ages. The trim removed 3 bases at V and 4 bases at J, leaving 7 bases unmatched. The CDR3 sequence is 16 residues long. Germline CDR1 and CDR2: SGHDT and YYEEEE. Primed by a sample-barcoded 5' primer and a J-beta primer mix, a second PCR proceeded for about 7 to 12 cycles. TCRdb called the 5' RACE reads again in MiXCR, with one record for every CDR3 protein. The sample consists of some 1.5 million distinct CDR3 sequences, roughly 30% of them appearing once. This clonotype was observed a few times. Source material: blood. This sequence was found in a woman in her 30s in good health. This sequence joins TRBV5-6 and TRBJ2-7, with 13 bases identical to TRBD2. The DNA for the CDR3 is TGTGCCAGCAGCTGGGGGACTAGCGGGGTTTCGTACGAGCAGTACTTC. Protein: CASSWGTSGVSYEQYF.